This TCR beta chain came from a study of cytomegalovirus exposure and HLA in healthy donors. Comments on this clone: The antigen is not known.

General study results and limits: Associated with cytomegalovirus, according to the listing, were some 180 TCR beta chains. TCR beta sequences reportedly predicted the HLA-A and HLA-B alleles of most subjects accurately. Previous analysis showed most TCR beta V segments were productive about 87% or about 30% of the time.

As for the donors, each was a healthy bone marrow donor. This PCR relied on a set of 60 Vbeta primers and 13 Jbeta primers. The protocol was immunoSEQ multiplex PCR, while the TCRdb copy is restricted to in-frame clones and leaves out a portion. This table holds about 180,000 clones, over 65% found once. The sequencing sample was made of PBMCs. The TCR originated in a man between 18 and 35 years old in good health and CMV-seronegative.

The CDR3 nucleotides read TGCGCCAGCACCCCCGCGGGGGGGCAAGGGAACACTGAAGCTTTCTTT. The encoded protein is CASTPAGGQGNTEAFF. This chain joins TRBV5-1 and TRBJ1-1; tentatively, D is TRBD1 (6 bases). Trimming removed 6 bases from V and 1 base from J, with 19 bases in between. Germline CDR1 is SGHRS and CDR2 is YFSETQ. This CDR3 is built from 16 residues.